One and the same sample provided the 22 T cell receptor beta chains below, sequenced in a study of T cells after yellow fever vaccination. TCRdb reanalysed the 5' RACE reads using MiXCR and keeps one entry per CDR3 protein. This sample has fewer than 350,000 distinct CDR3 sequences, with 8.5% to 9% found just once. The starting material was PBMCs, obtained on the day of the first yellow fever vaccination. The receptor source for this set is a young man who received the YFV17D yellow fever vaccine.

This clonotype was observed a handful of times. This chain connects TRBV7-9 to TRBJ2-5; TRBD2 aligns across 9 bases. Germline values: CDR1 SEHNR, CDR2 FQNEAQ (reference sequence). After removal of 5 bases from V and 5 bases from J, the junction contained 12 bases not matched to a gene. This CDR3 is built from 16 residues. CDR3 region: CASSPLGSGGYETQYF. The CDR3 coding sequence is TGTGCCAGCAGCCCGCTCGGAAGCGGGGGGTATGAGACCCAGTACTTC.

This clonotype was seen a handful of times. The V call is TRBV7-3, the J call TRBJ2-5; D call uncertain. Germline CDR1 reads SGHTA; CDR2 reads FQGTGA. Trimming removed 3 bases from V and 4 bases from J, with 6 bases in between. The CDR3 is 12 residues long. The CDR3 sequence is CASSFAVETQYF. The DNA for the CDR3 is TGTGCCAGCAGCTTTGCGGTAGAGACCCAGTACTTC.

This clonotype was seen a few times. The chain links TRBV7-2 to TRBJ1-5, with D perhaps matching TRBD1 (5 bases). This CDR3 has 14 residues. CDR1 SGHTA and CDR2 FQGNSA come from the germline V gene. Trimming shortened V by 2 bases and J by 4 bases, and 9 bases separated the two germline ends. The CDR3 loop is CASSLIRQNQPQHF. DNA for the CDR3: TGTGCCAGCAGCTTAATAAGACAGAATCAGCCCCAGCATTTT. The complete variable domain, with remaining parts taken from reference TRBV7-2 and TRBJ1-5, reads GAGVSQSPSNKVTEKGKDVELRCDPISGHTALYWYRQSLGQGLEFLIYFQGNSAPDKSGLPSDRFSAERTGGSVSTLTIQRTQQEDSAVYLCASSLIRQNQPQHFGDGTRLSIL.

At least ten counts were recorded for this clonotype. The rearrangement uses TRBV4-1 and TRBJ1-1; D gene unclear. The CDR3 is 12 amino acids. Deletions cut 3 bases from V and 1 base from J, with 3 bases between. From germline, CDR1 is MGHRA and CDR2 YSYEKL. This chain's CDR3 is CASSHRNTEAFF. CDR3 in DNA: TGCGCCAGCAGCCATCGGAACACTGAAGCTTTCTTT.

This clonotype has just a few counts. The J gene is TRBJ1-5, the V gene TRBV30, with D perhaps matching TRBD1 (6 bases). Germline V gene lookup returns CDR1 GTSNPN and CDR2 SVGIG (reference sequence). The CDR3 length is 12 residues. Deletions cut 4 bases from V and 9 bases from J, with 13 bases between. The chain's CDR3 is CAWTAGAGPQHF. DNA of the CDR3: TGTGCCTGGACCGCGGGGGCTGGGCCCCAGCATTTT.

This clonotype was detected a few times. The chain recombines TRBV4-3 with TRBJ2-7, with 8 bases matching TRBD1. Germline V gene sequence: CDR1 LGHNA, CDR2 YSLEER. V gave up 1 base and J gave up 5 bases; unmatched junction bases: 10. This CDR3 is built from 16 residues. CDR3 coding DNA: TGCGCCAGCAGCCAAGTTAAGGGTCAGGGGGCCAACGAGCAGTACTTC. This codes for CASSQVKGQGANEQYF.

The sample holds a few counts of this clonotype. The chain uses TRBV6-1 and TRBJ1-5; no firm D call. The CDR3 has 11 amino acids. Germline V gene sequence: CDR1 MNHNS, CDR2 SASEGT. V was shortened by 4 bases and J by 5 bases, with 3 bases between the two germline ends. The CDR3 protein is CASSGDQPQHF. The DNA for the CDR3 is TGTGCCAGCAGTGGGGATCAGCCCCAGCATTTT.

This CDR3 reads CASSSLIGGTTLQETQYF. The CDR3 nucleotides read TGTGCCAGCAGCTCACTCATAGGCGGGACAACGCTCCAAGAGACCCAGTACTTC. V is TRBV5-4 and J is TRBJ2-5; TRBD1 or TRBD2 may be the D gene (6 bases each). Trimming removed 3 bases at V and 1 base at J, with 22 bases between. This CDR3 has 18 amino acids. Germline values: CDR1 SGHNT, CDR2 YYREEE (reference sequence).

This clonotype was picked up a small number of times. This sequence joins TRBV20-1 and TRBJ1-2; D is ambiguous. The V end lost 1 base, the J end lost 0 bases, and 3 bases lay between the germline ends. The germline CDR1 and CDR2 sequences are DFQATT and SNEGSKA (reference sequence). The CDR3 covers 12 residues. DNA for the CDR3: TGCAGTGCTAGAGTGCCTAACTATGGCTACACCTTC. Protein: CSARVPNYGYTF.

V is TRBV12-3 or TRBV12-4 and J is TRBJ2-5; D may correspond to TRBD1 or TRBD2 (5 bases each). V lost 7 bases and J 5 bases, leaving 17 bases between the germline ends. The CDR3 totals 14 residues. CDR3 region: CASTSGTLQETQYF. CDR3 bases: TGTGCCAGCACCTCTGGGACCCTGCAGGAGACCCAGTACTTC.

V is TRBV6-1 and J is TRBJ2-3, with 9 positions matching TRBD2. CDR3 length: 15 amino acids. Germline assignment: CDR1 MNHNS and CDR2 SASEGT. The trim removed 6 bases at V and 4 bases at J, leaving 8 bases unmatched. CDR3: CASSGGGGASDTQYF. CDR3 coding DNA: TGTGCCAGCAGCGGGGGCGGGGGGGCCTCAGATACGCAGTATTTT.

This clonotype appeared many times. V and J are TRBV7-2 and TRBJ2-2; a possible D gene is TRBD2 (5 bases). Trimming stripped 6 bases from V and 7 bases from J, with 12 bases between. This CDR3 has 13 residues. Per germline, CDR1 SGHTA and CDR2 FQGNSA. Here the CDR3 DNA reads TGTGCCAGCAGGCCGAGGGTTTTCGGGGAGCTGTTTTTT. Translating gives CASRPRVFGELFF.

The chain couples TRBV4-2 to TRBJ2-7; D may be TRBD1 (5 bases). The germline V gene has CDR1 LGHNA and CDR2 YNFKEQ. The CDR3 is 19 residues long. V was trimmed by 0 bases and J by 7 bases, leaving 28 bases between them. The CDR3, as DNA: TGTGCCAGCAGCCAAGATACGCCGGCAGGGCCTTCGAAATTTAGGGAGCAGTACTTC. It encodes CASSQDTPAGPSKFREQYF.

On this clonotype: Since a far larger clone is one base different, this is likely a read error. The V gene is TRBV7-2, the J gene TRBJ2-5; maybe TRBD2 (5 bases). CDR1 is SGHTA and CDR2 is FQGNSA in the germline V gene. CDR3 length: 13 residues. The V and J ends lost 5 bases and 5 bases respectively, with 12 bases between them. In DNA form, the CDR3 reads TGTACCAGCAGCCCTGGAGGTGGGGAGACCCAGTACTTC. Translated: CTSSPGGGETQYF.

The chain carries TRBV4-2 and TRBJ2-1; 11 positions match TRBD2. This CDR3 region has 16 residues. Germline V gene lookup returns CDR1 LGHNA and CDR2 YNFKEQ. J gave up 6 bases and V 1 base, and 5 bases lay outside the gene matches. The CDR3 loop is CASSQGRTSGLNEQFF. The CDR3 DNA sequence: TGTGCCAGCAGCCAAGGGAGGACTAGCGGGCTCAATGAGCAGTTCTTC.

The chain links TRBV20-1 to TRBJ2-1, with 7 bases identical to TRBD1. Germline CDR1 and CDR2: DFQATT and SNEGSKA (reference sequence). This CDR3 is built from 9 residues. CDR3: CSSGTVQFF. The CDR3 bases are TGCAGCTCAGGGACAGTACAGTTCTTC.

Ten or more counts support this clonotype. V gene TRBV5-1 combines with J gene TRBJ2-7; D perhaps matches TRBD1 (6 bases). Trimming shortened V by 4 bases and J by 1 base, and 12 bases separated the two germline ends. From germline, CDR1 is SGHRS and CDR2 YFSETQ. This CDR3 contains 14 residues. The chain's CDR3 is CASSPIQGSYEQYF. In DNA form, the CDR3 reads TGCGCCAGCAGCCCGATACAGGGTTCCTACGAGCAGTACTTC.

A few counts support this clonotype. The chain is built from TRBV27 and TRBJ2-6; 9 bases align to TRBD1. CDR3 size: 21 residues. Germline values: CDR1 MNHEY, CDR2 SMNVEV (reference sequence). With 0 bases clipped from V and 0 bases from J, the junction kept 12 bases outside the gene matches. The DNA for the CDR3 is TGTGCCAGCAGTTTATCCCCCGGGACAGGGCCGACCCTCTCTGGGGCCAACGTCCTGACTTTC. This codes for CASSLSPGTGPTLSGANVLTF.

This clonotype was seen more than once but under ten times. The chain recombines TRBV6-2 or TRBV6-3 with TRBJ2-2; no definite D call. The CDR3 runs to 14 residues. The germline CDR1 and CDR2 sequences are MNHEY and SVGEGT. V lost 11 bases, J lost 1 base, and 14 bases lay in between. In DNA form, the CDR3 reads TGTGCCGGCCGGCCCGACCGGAACACCGGGGAGCTGTTTTTT. Translating it yields CAGRPDRNTGELFF.

The J gene is TRBJ2-5, the V gene TRBV7-3; D might be TRBD2 (5 bases). Trimming removed 8 bases at V and 4 bases at J, with 14 bases between. Germline CDR1 is SGHTA and CDR2 is FQGTGA. There are 13 residues in the CDR3. CDR3 protein: CASGRLLGETQYF. CDR3 bases: TGTGCCAGCGGGAGACTACTGGGAGAGACCCAGTACTTC.

CDR3 nucleotide sequence: TGTGCCAGCAGCTTGGTTACAGGGACCTTTGCTGGGGCCAACGTCCTGACTTTC. Its translation: CASSLVTGTFAGANVLTF. The rearrangement links TRBV5-6 to TRBJ2-6; the D gene is possibly TRBD1 (6 bases). The CDR3 covers 18 residues. Trimming pared 0 bases from V and 2 bases from J, leaving 15 bases between. CDR1 SGHDT and CDR2 YYEEEE come from the germline V gene.

Many counts were recorded for this clonotype. The chain links TRBV12-3 or TRBV12-4 to TRBJ1-5; 11 bases are shared with TRBD1. After removal of 5 bases from V and 7 bases from J, the junction contained 10 bases not matched to a gene. This CDR3 has 16 residues. The DNA of the CDR3 is TGTGCCAGCAGTCCAACCCGGGACAGGGGGGTCCAGCCCCAGCATTTT. Protein sequence: CASSPTRDRGVQPQHF.